Shown below are 12 T cell receptor beta chains from a single sample sequenced in a study of cytomegalovirus exposure and HLA in healthy donors. Primers: 60 Vbeta forward and 13 Jbeta reverse. Using immunoSEQ multiplex PCR, the repertoire was profiled, and TCRdb retains in-frame clones only, with some absent. Across approximately 40,000 clones, the top ten clones capture approximately 6% of the sample. Source material: PBMCs. These receptor sequences come from a human donor in good health.

The chain is built from TRBV5-1 and TRBJ1-6, with 10 positions matching TRBD1. Germline CDR1 and CDR2: SGHRS and YFSETQ. Unmatched junction bases numbered 8, after V lost 7 bases and J lost 1 base. The CDR3 covers 17 residues. CDR3: CASSRQGAASYNSPLHF. In DNA, the CDR3 is TGCGCCAGCTCGAGACAGGGGGCCGCGTCCTATAATTCACCCCTCCACTTT.

The rearrangement uses TRBV30 and TRBJ2-7, with D perhaps TRBD1 (6 bases). Per the germline V gene, CDR1 is GTSNPN and CDR2 is SVGIG (reference sequence). Trimming took 2 bases from V and 2 from J, leaving 16 bases between them. The CDR3 extends over 15 amino acids. CDR3 nucleotide sequence: TGTGCCTGGAGTTGGGGGCTCGAAGGACCCTACGAGCAGTACTTC. Translating gives CAWSWGLEGPYEQYF.

The chain carries TRBV5-1 and TRBJ2-7, with 16 bases identical to TRBD2. J gave up 2 bases and V 4 bases, and 6 bases lay outside the gene matches. The V gene's germline CDR1 is SGHRS and CDR2 YFSETQ. The CDR3 is 17 residues long. Written as DNA, the CDR3 is TGCGCCAGCAGCACGGGACTAGCGGGGGGGCGGGCCTACGAGCAGTACTTC. This encodes CASSTGLAGGRAYEQYF. The full variable domain, completed using reference TRBV5-1 and TRBJ2-7, is KAGVTQTPRYLIKTRGQQVTLSCSPISGHRSVSWYQQTPGQGLQFLFEYFSETQRNKGNFPGRFSGRQFSNSRSEMNVSTLELGDSALYLCASSTGLAGGRAYEQYFGPGTRLTVT.

The chain links TRBV19 to TRBJ1-2, with D unresolved. CDR3 length equals 13 residues. Trimming removed 3 bases at V and 3 bases at J, with 8 bases between. The germline gives CDR1 LNHDA, CDR2 SQIVND (reference sequence). The CDR3 loop reads CASSMKADYGYTF. For the CDR3, the DNA is TGTGCCAGTAGTATGAAGGCGGACTATGGCTACACCTTC.

Notes on this clone: The junction shows a germline mismatch at one end, possibly a read error. CDR3 amino acids: CASRRGDRMNTEDFF. Written as DNA, the CDR3 is TGTGCCAGCAGAAGAGGCGACAGGATGAACACTGAAGATTTCTTT. The rearrangement links TRBV6-5 to TRBJ1-1, with a possible D match to TRBD1 (6 bases). Germline V lookup: CDR1 MNHEY, CDR2 SVGAGI. The CDR3 length is 15 residues.

V is TRBV5-5 and J is TRBJ1-2, with D possibly TRBD1 on 6 matching bases. The V and J ends lost 3 bases and 4 bases respectively, with 16 bases between them. CDR1 SGHKS and CDR2 YYEKEE come from the germline V gene (reference sequence). This CDR3 comprises 15 residues. CDR3 amino acids: CASSSRGGVAYGYTF. The CDR3 DNA sequence: TGTGCCAGCAGCTCCAGAGGGGGAGTAGCCTATGGCTACACCTTC.

V and J are TRBV6-6 and TRBJ1-2; TRBD1 matches 11 bases. The CDR3 loop spans 16 amino acids. Trimming took 1 base from V and 7 from J; bases not matched to a gene: 8. Germline CDR1 and CDR2: MNHNY and SVGAGI (reference sequence). CDR3 nucleotides: TGTGCCAGCAGTTACTTTTCTTCGGACAGGGGGCTTGGCTACACCTTC. Protein product: CASSYFSSDRGLGYTF.

The chain couples TRBV19 to TRBJ2-7, with D possibly being TRBD1 (6 bases). Trimming cost V 5 bases and J 2 bases, with 13 bases left between them. The CDR3 runs 14 residues. CDR1 is LNHDA and CDR2 is SQIVND in the germline V gene (reference sequence). CDR3 DNA: TGTGCCAGTAGTGAGGGACACCTAGCCTACGAGCAGTACTTC. The encoded protein is CASSEGHLAYEQYF. Together with reference TRBV19 and TRBJ2-7, the CDR3 gives the full variable domain: DGGITQSPKYLFRKEGQNVTLSCEQNLNHDAMYWYRQDPGQGLRLIYYSQIVNDFQKGDIAEGYSVSREKKESFPLTVTSAQKNPTAFYLCASSEGHLAYEQYFGPGTRLTVT.

The chain links TRBV7-2 to TRBJ1-4, with D perhaps TRBD1 (5 bases). With 1 base removed from V and 6 bases from J, the gap between germline ends came to 21 bases. Germline V gene lookup returns CDR1 SGHTA and CDR2 FQGNSA. This CDR3 has 18 amino acids. Written as DNA, the CDR3 is TGTGCCAGCAGCTTAGATCCCCCGTCCAGGGCGGGGGATGAAAAACTGTTTTTT. It is translated as CASSLDPPSRAGDEKLFF.

The gene calls are TRBV5-1 and TRBJ2-7, with D uncertain. Trimming took off 3 bases at V and 2 bases at J, with 9 bases between the two ends. Germline CDR1 is SGHRS and CDR2 is YFSETQ. The CDR3 length is 13 residues. In nucleotides, the CDR3 is TGCGCCAGCAGCTCTGGAGCCGCCTACGAGCAGTACTTC. Amino acid sequence: CASSSGAAYEQYF.

This clone is medium-sized by frequency. The genes are TRBV6-6 and TRBJ1-4; D unresolved. The germline gives CDR1 MNHNY, CDR2 SVGAGI (reference sequence). The CDR3 has 16 amino acids. V gave up 4 bases and J gave up 4 bases, with 16 bases separating them. The CDR3 nucleotides read TGTGCCAGCAGTTCACCTACGGGGATAGGTAATGAAAAACTGTTTTTT. Translating it yields CASSSPTGIGNEKLFF.

With respect to this clone: The sample has other DNA sequences that encode this CDR3 too. The gene calls are TRBV7-2 and TRBJ1-6; 9 nucleotides agree with TRBD1. The CDR3 is made up of 15 amino acids. V was clipped by 7 bases and J by 7 bases; unmatched bases: 8. Germline V lookup: CDR1 SGHTA, CDR2 FQGNSA. DNA for the CDR3: TGTGCCAGCACCTCCGGGGGGACAGGGAATTCACCCCTCCACTTT. Encoded protein: CASTSGGTGNSPLHF. Based on the CDR3 plus reference TRBV7-2 and TRBJ1-6, the full variable domain is GAGVSQSPSNKVTEKGKDVELRCDPISGHTALYWYRQSLGQGLEFLIYFQGNSAPDKSGLPSDRFSAERTGGSVSTLTIQRTQQEDSAVYLCASTSGGTGNSPLHFGNGTRLTVT.